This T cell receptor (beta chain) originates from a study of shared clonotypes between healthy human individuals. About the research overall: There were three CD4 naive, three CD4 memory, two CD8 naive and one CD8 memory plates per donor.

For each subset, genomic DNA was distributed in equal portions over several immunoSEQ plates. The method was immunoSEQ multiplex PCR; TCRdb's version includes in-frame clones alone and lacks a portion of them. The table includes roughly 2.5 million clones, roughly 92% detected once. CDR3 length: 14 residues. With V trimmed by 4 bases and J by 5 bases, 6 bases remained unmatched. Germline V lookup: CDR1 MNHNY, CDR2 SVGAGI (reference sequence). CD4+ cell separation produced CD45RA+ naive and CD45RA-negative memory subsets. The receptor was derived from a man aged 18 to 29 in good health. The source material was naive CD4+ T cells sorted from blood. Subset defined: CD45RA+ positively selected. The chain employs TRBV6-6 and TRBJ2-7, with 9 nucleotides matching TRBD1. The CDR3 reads CASSSTGGIDEQYF. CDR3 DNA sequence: TGTGCCAGCAGTTCGACAGGGGGAATAGACGAGCAGTACTTC.